The 8 T cell receptor beta chains in this list originate from one sample, sequenced in a study of cytomegalovirus exposure and HLA in healthy donors (dated by TCRdb to 2016 to 2017). The library relied on the immunoSEQ multiplex PCR assay. For the multiplex PCR, a mixture combining 60 forward primers for TCR Vbeta segments and 13 reverse primers for TCR Jbeta segments was used. The clones in this table, taken by TCRdb from immuneACCESS, are in-frame only. Not every clone is retained; where verified, under half of the shortfall comes from an unresolved V gene, and the cause of the rest is unknown. This sample holds about 170,000 clones; about 82% were observed only once. 0.65% to 0.95% of the sample goes to the ten largest clones. Material: PBMCs. These receptors came from a female donor in good health and CMV-seronegative.

The rearrangement links TRBV28 to TRBJ1-1, with unresolved D. Germline lookup yields CDR1 MDHEN and CDR2 SYDVKM. The CDR3 has 11 amino acids. Trimming shortened V by 7 bases and J by 3 bases, and 6 bases separated the two germline ends. In nucleotides, the CDR3 is TGTGCCAGCAAATTCTACACTGAAGCTTTCTTT. Its protein is CASKFYTEAFF.

V and J are TRBV29-1 and TRBJ2-1; D gene uncertain. CDR1 is SQVTM, CDR2 ANQGSEA, per germline. This CDR3 is built from 12 residues. The V gene lost 7 bases and the J gene lost 6 bases, with 13 bases spanning the gap. The CDR3 sequence is CSGLPRRNEQFF. CDR3 DNA: TGCAGCGGTCTACCTCGCCGCAATGAGCAGTTCTTC.

The CDR3 loop is CAWKTTAGVRNVQYF. In nucleotides, the CDR3 is TGTGCCTGGAAAACCACAGCGGGAGTGAGGAACGTTCAGTACTTC. The chain links TRBV30 to TRBJ2-4; 8 nucleotides agree with TRBD2. CDR3 length: 15 amino acids. From germline, CDR1 is GTSNPN and CDR2 SVGIG (reference sequence). V gave up 4 bases and J gave up 11 bases; unmatched junction bases: 16.

V and J are TRBV4-1 and TRBJ2-3, with 7 bases aligning to TRBD2. The germline V gene has CDR1 MGHRA and CDR2 YSYEKL. The CDR3 is 18 amino acids. V shed 4 bases, J shed 4 bases, and the junction held 17 bases outside the gene matches. CDR3 DNA sequence: TGCGCCAGCAGCCCTGGGTTAAGGGCGGGGGTCAGGGCAGATACGCAGTATTTT. It specifies CASSPGLRAGVRADTQYF.

V gene TRBV27 combines with J gene TRBJ2-5; D remains ambiguous. The better agreement between TRBJ2-7 and the DNA end casts doubt on the J call. The V gene's germline CDR1 is MNHEY and CDR2 SMNVEV (reference sequence). The CDR3 runs to 13 residues. The CDR3 DNA is TGTGCCAGCAGTTTATCCAACTCCTACGAGCAGTACTTC. Its translation: CASSLSNSYEQYF.

V and J are TRBV6-1 and TRBJ2-7, with TRBD1 identical over 9 bases. Germline CDR1 MNHNS, CDR2 SASEGT. V shed 5 bases, J shed 6 bases, and the junction held 11 bases outside the gene matches. The CDR3 has 15 residues. The DNA of the CDR3 is TGTGCCAGCAGTTCGACGGGACAGGGAAAGCGCGAGCAGTACTTC. Its protein is CASSSTGQGKREQYF.

This chain links TRBV28 with TRBJ1-2, with D tentatively TRBD1 (5 bases). Germline V gene data show CDR1 as MDHEN and CDR2 as SYDVKM. The CDR3 length is 15 residues. V was trimmed by 3 bases and J by 4 bases, leaving 15 bases between them. CDR3 sequence: CASSFGGMTAYGYTF. As DNA, the CDR3 is TGTGCCAGCAGTTTCGGTGGTATGACAGCCTATGGCTACACCTTC.

The rearrangement links TRBV28 to TRBJ1-2; D gene ambiguous. V was clipped by 3 bases and J by 4 bases, with 15 bases between them. Per the germline V gene, CDR1 is MDHEN and CDR2 is SYDVKM. The CDR3 is made up of 15 amino acids. This CDR3 reads CASSFTGAGRYGYTF. The CDR3 DNA is TGTGCCAGCAGTTTTACGGGAGCTGGCCGCTATGGCTACACCTTC.